This is a list of T cell receptor beta chains from one sample in a study of T cells in Graves' hyperthyroidism and ophthalmopathy. TCRdb processed the multiplex PCR reads anew with MiXCR; each CDR3 protein has one entry. The sample holds just over 550,000 distinct CDR3 sequences, 46% seen once. Specimen: peripheral blood or thyroid tissue (not recorded which). The origin of the receptors is a woman in her late teens or twenties with Graves' hyperthyroidism. CDR3s include the opening cysteine and the closing phenylalanine or tryptophan. A D gene is named only where the DNA matches it firmly. Some rows mark clone size as missing; the rest say once, few, many or name a class of expanded clone.

d_gene | j_gene | v_gene | abundance | CDR3nt | CDR3aa
- | TRBJ2-7 | TRBV7-8 | few | TGTGCCAGCAGTCTAAGGGGACATAGCTCCTACGAGCAGTACTTC | CASSLRGHSSYEQYF
TRBD1 | TRBJ2-5 | TRBV24-1 | few | TGTGCCAGCAGTCCCACCCCCGGGACAGGAGAGACCCAGTACTTC | CASSPTPGTGETQYF
- | TRBJ1-4 | TRBV20-1 | - | TGCAGTGCTAGACTCCAGGGGCGCACTAATGAAAAACTGTTTTTT | CSARLQGRTNEKLFF
- | TRBJ1-4 | TRBV7-8 | - | TGTGCCAGCAGCGCGGGATGGACAGATGAAAAACTGTTTTTT | CASSAGWTDEKLFF
TRBD1 | TRBJ2-5 | TRBV20-1 | - | TGCAGTGCTAGAGATGAGGGGGCGTGGGAGACCCAGTACTTC | CSARDEGAWETQYF
- | TRBJ1-5 | TRBV10-3 | many | TGTGCCATCAGTGGCGACAGAGATCAGCCCCAGCATTTT | CAISGDRDQPQHF
- | TRBJ1-1 | TRBV5-1 | - | TGTGCCAGCTTGGGGGGGTGGAGTGAAGCTTTCTTT | CASLGGWSEAFF
- | TRBJ1-6 | TRBV7-9 | - | TGTGCCAGCAGCTTCATGGGGGGATCTAATTCACCCCTCCACTTT | CASSFMGGSNSPLHF
TRBD1 | TRBJ1-5 | TRBV10-2 | - | TGTGCCAGCAGCCAAGGAGGGACAGGGTATCGACAGCCCCAGCATTTT | CASSQGGTGYRQPQHF
TRBD2 | TRBJ2-5 | TRBV10-3 | - | TGTGCCATCAGTGACTATAGCGGGAGAGGGGGAGAGACCCAGTACTTC | CAISDYSGRGGETQYF
- | TRBJ2-7 | TRBV12-3/TRBV12-4 | - | TGTGCCAGCAGCCCTCGGGGGCGGGCTAACTCCTACGAGCAGTACTTC | CASSPRGRANSYEQYF
- | TRBJ2-5 | TRBV29-1 | - | TGCAGCCCCGGACGGATGGGAGAGACCCAGTACTTC | CSPGRMGETQYF
- | TRBJ1-1 | TRBV15 | many | TGTGCCACCAGCAGAGAAGCTATGAACACTGAAGCTTTCTTT | CATSREAMNTEAFF
- | TRBJ1-5 | TRBV7-9 | few | TGTGCCAGCAGCTTGAGGGACGAGCTTCGCAATCAGCCCCAGCATTTT | CASSLRDELRNQPQHF
TRBD1 | TRBJ2-2 | TRBV9 | few | TGTGCCAGCAGCGTTCGGACAGGGACGAACACCGGGGAGCTGTTTTTT | CASSVRTGTNTGELFF
- | TRBJ2-5 | TRBV29-1 | many | TGCAGCGGGCGGGGCGGGAAAGAGACCCAGTACTTC | CSGRGGKETQYF
- | TRBJ1-3 | TRBV5-1 | - | TGCGCCAGCAGCTTGGAGCCGGTCGACTCTGGAAACACCATATATTTT | CASSLEPVDSGNTIYF
TRBD1 | TRBJ1-1 | TRBV10-3 | - | TGTGCCATCAGTGAGCCCATCCGACAGGGGGTGAACACTGAAGCTTTCTTT | CAISEPIRQGVNTEAFF
- | TRBJ1-2 | TRBV9 | - | TGTGCCAGCAGGGAAGCAGAGTCCTATGGCTACACCTTC | CASREAESYGYTF
TRBD2 | TRBJ2-7 | TRBV7-8 | - | TGTGCCAGCAGCCGACTTAGCGGGAAAAACGCCCACGAGCAGTACTTC | CASSRLSGKNAHEQYF
- | TRBJ1-1 | TRBV25-1 | many | TGTGCCAGCAGTGAGAGGGAATTTCACACTGAAGCTTTCTTT | CASSEREFHTEAFF
- | TRBJ1-4 | TRBV7-2 | - | TGTGCCAGCAGCTTAGCGGTCGGGGGGAGTAATGAAAAACTGTTTTTT | CASSLAVGGSNEKLFF
- | TRBJ1-2 | TRBV5-1 | few | TGCGCCAGCAGCTTGGGGGGGGATCTCTATGGCTACACCTTC | CASSLGGDLYGYTF
- | TRBJ2-7 | TRBV11-2 | - | TGTGCCAGCAGTTGGACGGAGGGCGGGAAGCCATCCTTTTCCTACGAGCAGTACTTC | CASSWTEGGKPSFSYEQYF
- | TRBJ1-6 | TRBV25-1 | - | TGTGCCAGCTCAAATGACCGGAATTCACCCCTCCACTTT | CASSNDRNSPLHF
- | TRBJ2-5 | TRBV7-2 | - | TGTGCCAGCGGCAGGTACCCCCAAGAGACCCAGTACTTC | CASGRYPQETQYF
- | TRBJ1-5 | TRBV7-2 | - | TGTGCCAGCTCACCTCTCGACGGTGAAGAGCCCCAGCATTTT | CASSPLDGEEPQHF
- | TRBJ1-4 | TRBV2 | - | TGTGCCAGCAGTGACGCGGGGGGCACTAATGAAAAACTGTTTTTT | CASSDAGGTNEKLFF
- | TRBJ1-3 | TRBV12-3/TRBV12-4 | few | TGTGCCAGCAAACCAAACCCTGGAAACACCATATATTTT | CASKPNPGNTIYF
- | TRBJ1-3 | TRBV7-2 | few | TGTGCCAGCTCCCTGGGAGGAGACACCATATATTTT | CASSLGGDTIYF
- | TRBJ1-2 | TRBV20-1 | many | TGCAGTGCTAAAGGACAGCTAGTTAATGGCTACACCTTC | CSAKGQLVNGYTF
- | TRBJ2-2 | TRBV24-1 | - | TGTGCCAGCAGTTACCCCGCCCGGCGGGAGCTGTTTTTT | CASSYPARRELFF
- | TRBJ1-5 | TRBV2 | many | TGTGCCAGCAGTGTACAAGGGGGTGGGGGCGGTCATCAGCCCCAGCATTTT | CASSVQGGGGGHQPQHF
- | TRBJ2-7 | TRBV7-3 | many | TGTGCCAGCAGCTTAAGGGGTGGCGACGAGCAGTACTTC | CASSLRGGDEQYF
TRBD1 | TRBJ1-1 | TRBV29-1 | many | TGCAGCGTTACCGGACAGGGAGAACCTTTCTTT | CSVTGQGEPFF
TRBD1 | TRBJ2-6 | TRBV9 | few | TGTGCCAGCAGCCCATGGACAGGGAAGTTAAACGTCCTGACTTTC | CASSPWTGKLNVLTF
- | TRBJ2-5 | TRBV4-1 | many | TGCGCCAGCAGCCATCCACTCGGGACCCAGTACTTC | CASSHPLGTQYF
- | TRBJ2-7 | TRBV5-1 | many | TGCGCCAGCAGCTTCGGGGACACTTACGAGCAGTACTTC | CASSFGDTYEQYF
- | TRBJ2-7 | TRBV5-5 | - | TGTGCCAGCAGCGGCGGGGCTTCCTACGAGCAGTACTTC | CASSGGASYEQYF
TRBD2 | TRBJ2-5 | TRBV10-3 | - | TGTGCCATCAGTGACCTAGCGGAAGAGACCCAGTACTTC | CAISDLAEETQYF
- | TRBJ1-2 | TRBV2 | - | TGTGCCAGCTTAACAGGGCGAGATGGCTACACCTTC | CASLTGRDGYTF
- | TRBJ2-2 | TRBV10-3 | - | TGTGCCACCCGAAGGGGGTCGAACACCGGGGAGCTGTTTTTT | CATRRGSNTGELFF
- | TRBJ1-2 | TRBV2 | few | TGTGCCAGCAGTGAATCTACCAGGGGTGGCTATGGCTACACCTTC | CASSESTRGGYGYTF
- | TRBJ1-5 | TRBV10-3 | - | TGTGCCATCAGGGGGCCAGGCAATCAGCCCCAGCATTTT | CAIRGPGNQPQHF
TRBD1 | TRBJ2-7 | TRBV25-1 | - | TGTGCCAGCCGTGGACCGGGACAGTACTACGAGCAGTACTTC | CASRGPGQYYEQYF
TRBD1 | TRBJ2-5 | TRBV19 | - | TGTGCCAGTAGTATAGCTGACAGGGGGACCCAGTACTTC | CASSIADRGTQYF
- | TRBJ1-5 | TRBV29-1 | - | TGCAGCGTTGGGGGGGTCGCGGATCAGCCCCAGCATTTT | CSVGGVADQPQHF
- | TRBJ1-6 | TRBV25-1 | few | TGTGCCAGCAGTGCCCAACGGGAGGGTCGGAATTCACCCCTCCACTTT | CASSAQREGRNSPLHF
- | TRBJ1-3 | TRBV6-5 | many | TGTGCCAGCAGTTTATCCTCGGTGCGCTCTGGAAACACCATATATTTT | CASSLSSVRSGNTIYF
TRBD2 | TRBJ2-2 | TRBV24-1 | many | TGTGCCACCAGGCGGGAGGTCACCGGGGAGCTGTTTTTT | CATRREVTGELFF
- | TRBJ2-7 | TRBV2 | - | TGTGCCAGCAGTTCTCTCCAGCGAACAGGGACCTACGAGCAGTACTTC | CASSSLQRTGTYEQYF
TRBD2 | TRBJ2-7 | TRBV7-2 | - | TGTGCCAGCACCATCGGCGGGACTAGCGGAAACTACGAGCAGTACTTC | CASTIGGTSGNYEQYF
- | TRBJ2-7 | TRBV7-2 | few | TGTGCCAGCAGCTACGACAGGCTGCCCTACGAGCAGTACTTC | CASSYDRLPYEQYF
TRBD1 | TRBJ1-2 | TRBV2 | - | TGTGCCAGCAGCCAATCGTTCACAGGGGGGCATGGCTACACCTTC | CASSQSFTGGHGYTF
TRBD2 | TRBJ2-7 | TRBV25-1 | - | TGTGCCAGCAGTGAATCTCGAGCGGGAGGCTACAATGAGCAGTACTTC | CASSESRAGGYNEQYF
- | TRBJ1-5 | TRBV29-1 | many | TGCAGCGTTGTGGCACCTAATCAGCCCCAGCATTTT | CSVVAPNQPQHF
- | TRBJ2-7 | TRBV2 | - | TGTGCCAGCAGATGGGACACCTACGAGCAGTACTTC | CASRWDTYEQYF
- | TRBJ2-7 | TRBV20-1 | few | TGCAGTGCTAGCCCAACAGGGTTTCCTTACGAGCAGTACTTC | CSASPTGFPYEQYF
TRBD1 | TRBJ2-2 | TRBV29-1 | - | TGCAGCGTTGAGGACAGGGGGCTCACCGGGGAGCTGTTTTTT | CSVEDRGLTGELFF